This record concerns one T cell receptor beta chain sequence. Antigen unknown. The data belong to a study of cytomegalovirus exposure and HLA in healthy donors. Study findings and constraints: In an earlier analysis, in 540 or so donors, most V segments appeared productive either ~90% or ~30% of the time. In terms of immune exposure information, only CMV serostatus was available. Cytomegalovirus association was assigned to over 150 TCR beta chains.

In the PCR, 60 Vbeta and 13 Jbeta primers were used. The method was immunoSEQ multiplex PCR; TCRdb's version includes in-frame clones alone and lacks a portion of them. The sample includes about 180,000 clones, roughly 87% seen only once; the top ten take approximately 1.5%. Sequences were obtained from PBMCs. This sequence originates from a man aged 40-49 years in good health and CMV-seronegative.

The CDR3 protein is CSVALEANEQFF. For the CDR3, the DNA is TGCAGCGTTGCTCTGGAGGCTAATGAGCAGTTCTTC. The chain has TRBV29-1 and TRBJ2-1, with D possibly matching TRBD2 (5 bases). With 4 bases removed from V and 7 bases from J, the gap between germline ends came to 11 bases. Germline V CDR1 and CDR2: SQVTM, ANQGSEA. This CDR3 has 12 amino acids.